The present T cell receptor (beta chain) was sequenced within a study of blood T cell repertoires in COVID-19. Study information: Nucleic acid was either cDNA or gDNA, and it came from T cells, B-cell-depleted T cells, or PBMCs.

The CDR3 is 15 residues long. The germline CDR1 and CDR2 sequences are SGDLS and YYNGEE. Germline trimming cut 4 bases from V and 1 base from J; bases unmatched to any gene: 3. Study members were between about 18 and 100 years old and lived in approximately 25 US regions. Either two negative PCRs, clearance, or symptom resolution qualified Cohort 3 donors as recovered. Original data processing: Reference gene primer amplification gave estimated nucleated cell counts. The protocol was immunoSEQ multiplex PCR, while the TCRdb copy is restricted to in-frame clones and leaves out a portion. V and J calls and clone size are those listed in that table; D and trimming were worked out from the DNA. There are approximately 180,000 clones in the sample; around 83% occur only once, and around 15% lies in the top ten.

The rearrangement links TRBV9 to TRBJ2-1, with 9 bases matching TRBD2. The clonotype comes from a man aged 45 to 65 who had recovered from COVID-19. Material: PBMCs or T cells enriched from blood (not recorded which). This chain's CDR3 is CASSMLAGSYNEQFF. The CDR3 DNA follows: TGTGCCAGCAGCATGCTAGCGGGGTCCTACAATGAGCAGTTCTTC.